This paragraph reports one T cell receptor beta chain. Original processing methods: By means of reference gene primer amplification, nucleated cell counts were estimated. TCRdb keeps only in-frame clones here, not all; method: immunoSEQ multiplex PCR. V and J calls and clone size are as listed in that table; D and trimming were resolved from the DNA. The data hold more than 55,000 clones, with about 92% observed a single time. The entry originates in a study of blood T cell repertoires in COVID-19. Turning to the study itself: PBMCs, B-cell-depleted T cells, or T cells provided the cDNA or gDNA that made up the material.

The ends lost 4 bases at V and 5 bases at J; junction bases unmatched: 11. Germline CDR1 and CDR2: SQVTM and ANQGSEA. The CDR3 loop spans 15 amino acids. The TCR comes from a man aged 50 or older with active COVID-19. What was sequenced was peripheral blood. The rearrangement joins TRBV29-1 to TRBJ2-7; TRBD2 matches 10 bases. The CDR3 coding sequence is TGCAGCGTTGTCAGAGCGGGGGGGCCCCGGGACGAGCAGTACTTC. It translates to CSVVRAGGPRDEQYF.